The TCR beta chain described here comes from a study of radiotherapy plus CTLA-4 blockade in lung cancer. Method: immunoSEQ multiplex PCR; TCRdb's copy keeps in-frame clones and lacks some. Of 35,000 to 40,000 clones in the sample, 80% to 90% are singletons; the top ten hold 20% to 25%. The germline V gene has CDR1 SEHNR and CDR2 FQNEAQ (reference sequence). The CDR3 length is 15 residues. J lost 2 bases, V lost 5 bases, and 5 bases had no gene match. It was focal radiation plus CTLA-4 blockade with ipilimumab that patients with chemo-refractory metastatic non-small-cell lung cancer received. This rearrangement joins TRBV7-9 to TRBJ2-2, with TRBD1 identical over 7 bases. This sequence originates from a human donor with non-small cell lung cancer whose response to radiotherapy plus ipilimumab could not be evaluated. Sample: peripheral blood, taken from a patient treated with radiotherapy plus ipilimumab. The CDR3 loop reads CASSNRQGNTGELFF. In DNA, the CDR3 is TGTGCCAGCAGCAACAGACAGGGAAACACCGGGGAGCTGTTTTTT.